This T cell receptor (beta chain) was profiled in a study of human T cells and chemical hapten exposure. Study-level results: Clustering by CDR3 similarity yielded significantly more large clusters from expanded TCRs than controls.

V gave up 6 bases and J gave up 6 bases; unmatched junction bases: 4. Germline values: CDR1 MNHNS, CDR2 SASEGT. This CDR3 contains 13 residues. This clonotype was seen at least ten times. Its antigen is as yet unknown. Each CDR3 protein gets one entry after TCRdb re-called the RACE reads with MiXCR. The sample includes 300,000 to 400,000 distinct CDR3 sequences, 4.5% to 6% of them seen just once. Time point here: pre-sensitization, week 0. This sample's treatment: therapeutic diphenylcyclopropenone sensitization with weekly scalp DPC. Blood was drawn before each patch test was applied. Suited to DPC and affected by alopecia, the donors ranged from 18 to 70 years old.

The V and J genes are TRBV6-1 and TRBJ2-3; TRBD1 matches 9 bases. The sample in question was whole blood, obtained in connection with sensitization to the hapten diphenylcyclopropenone (DPC). This receptor was obtained from a woman in her fifties or sixties with alopecia areata. Some clones in this sample may be carry-over from other donors' samples. This CDR3 reads CASRETGGDTQYF. DNA of the CDR3: TGTGCCAGCAGAGAGACAGGGGGTGATACGCAGTATTTT.